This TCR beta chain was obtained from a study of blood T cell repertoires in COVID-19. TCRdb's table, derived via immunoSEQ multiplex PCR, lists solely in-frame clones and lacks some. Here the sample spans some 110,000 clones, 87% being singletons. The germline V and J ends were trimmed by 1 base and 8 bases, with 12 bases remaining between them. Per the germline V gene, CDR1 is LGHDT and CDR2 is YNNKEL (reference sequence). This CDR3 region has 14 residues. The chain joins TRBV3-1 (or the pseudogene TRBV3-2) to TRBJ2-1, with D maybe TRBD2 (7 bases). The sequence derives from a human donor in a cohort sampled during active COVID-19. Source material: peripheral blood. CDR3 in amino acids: CASSQAGGSHEQFF. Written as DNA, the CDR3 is TGTGCCAGCAGCCAAGCGGGGGGCTCCCATGAGCAGTTCTTC.